This is a list of T cell receptor beta chains from one sample in a study of shared clonotypes between healthy human individuals. Using immunoSEQ multiplex PCR, the repertoire was profiled, and TCRdb retains in-frame clones only, with some absent. There are about 2.1 million clones in the sample; under 95% occur only once, and about 1.5% lies in the top ten. Sequences were obtained from naive CD8+ T cells from PBMCs. These receptors were collected from a young man in good health. Some clones in this sample may be carry-over from other donors' samples. Each CDR3 is given with its conserved first and last residue. The D gene is left open where the match is weak. Rows may omit the clone size; those that give it use once, few, many or a size class.

clone_size: NA
j_call: TRBJ2-3
d_call: TRBD2
v_call: TRBV9
cdr3_nt: TGTGCCAGCAGTCCCGGGACTACGCTTACGACAGATACGCAGTATTTT
cdr3_aa: CASSPGTTLTTDTQYF

clone_size: NA
j_call: TRBJ2-3
d_call: NA
v_call: TRBV7-9
cdr3_nt: TGTGCCAGCAGCCCACCCGGACAGCTTAGCACAGATACGCAGTATTTT
cdr3_aa: CASSPPGQLSTDTQYF

clone_size: NA
j_call: TRBJ2-1
d_call: TRBD1
v_call: TRBV9
cdr3_nt: TGTGCCAGCAGCGCAGGGGGCAAACACAATGAGCAGTTCTTC
cdr3_aa: CASSAGGKHNEQFF

clone_size: NA
j_call: TRBJ1-2
d_call: NA
v_call: TRBV6-4
cdr3_nt: TGTGCCAGCAGTGACTCATCAGGGTATGGCTACACCTTC
cdr3_aa: CASSDSSGYGYTF

clone_size: NA
j_call: TRBJ2-2
d_call: NA
v_call: TRBV6-1
cdr3_nt: TGTGCCAGCAGTCGAAGGGGTCCTCGGACCGGGGAGCTGTTTTTT
cdr3_aa: CASSRRGPRTGELFF

clone_size: NA
j_call: TRBJ1-1
d_call: NA
v_call: TRBV6-1
cdr3_nt: TGTGCCAGCAGTTCAGGGTTTGGGGACACTGAAGCTTTCTTT
cdr3_aa: CASSSGFGDTEAFF

clone_size: NA
j_call: TRBJ2-7
d_call: NA
v_call: TRBV13
cdr3_nt: TGTGCCAGCAGCTCCCATGGGACTGGTTACGAGCAGTACTTC
cdr3_aa: CASSSHGTGYEQYF

clone_size: NA
j_call: TRBJ2-1
d_call: NA
v_call: TRBV29-1
cdr3_nt: TGCAGCGTTGGGAACAATGAGCAGTTCTTC
cdr3_aa: CSVGNNEQFF

clone_size: once
j_call: TRBJ1-5
d_call: TRBD1
v_call: TRBV7-9
cdr3_nt: TGTGCCAGCAGCCAAGGACAGGAGAGGGGTCAGCCCCAGCATTTT
cdr3_aa: CASSQGQERGQPQHF

clone_size: NA
j_call: TRBJ1-2
d_call: NA
v_call: TRBV7-2
cdr3_nt: TGTGCCAGCACCCTAACCACGTATGGCTACACCTTC
cdr3_aa: CASTLTTYGYTF

clone_size: NA
j_call: TRBJ1-1
d_call: TRBD1
v_call: TRBV11-2
cdr3_nt: TGTGCCAGCAGCCTTCGGACAGGCCAGCCCTTCACTGAAGCTTTCTTT
cdr3_aa: CASSLRTGQPFTEAFF

clone_size: NA
j_call: TRBJ2-3
d_call: NA
v_call: TRBV4-3
cdr3_nt: TGCGCCAGCAGGGGGTCGAGGACAGATACGCAGTATTTT
cdr3_aa: CASRGSRTDTQYF

clone_size: NA
j_call: TRBJ2-7
d_call: TRBD2
v_call: TRBV7-4
cdr3_nt: TGTGCCAGCAGCTTAGTGGGTAGCGGGAGCCCCCACGAGCAGTACTTC
cdr3_aa: CASSLVGSGSPHEQYF

clone_size: few
j_call: TRBJ1-5
d_call: NA
v_call: TRBV27
cdr3_nt: TGTGCCAGCTGCCCACTGGGGGCGAATCAGCCCCAGCATTTT
cdr3_aa: CASCPLGANQPQHF

clone_size: NA
j_call: TRBJ2-7
d_call: NA
v_call: TRBV15
cdr3_nt: TGTGCCACCAGCAGAGGACGGGGTACCCACGAGCAGTACTTC
cdr3_aa: CATSRGRGTHEQYF

clone_size: NA
j_call: TRBJ1-1
d_call: TRBD1
v_call: TRBV5-1
cdr3_nt: TGCGCCAGCAGCTTTTGGGACAGTGTCACTGAAGCTTTCTTT
cdr3_aa: CASSFWDSVTEAFF

clone_size: NA
j_call: TRBJ2-3
d_call: NA
v_call: TRBV18
cdr3_nt: TGTGCCAGCTCAAAGCAAGATGCCACAGTTGATCTTGAGGATACGCAGTATTTT
cdr3_aa: CASSKQDATVDLEDTQYF

clone_size: NA
j_call: TRBJ1-5
d_call: TRBD1
v_call: TRBV10-3
cdr3_nt: TGTGCCATCAGCACCGGGACAGGGGATAGCAATCAGCCCCAGCATTTT
cdr3_aa: CAISTGTGDSNQPQHF

clone_size: NA
j_call: TRBJ1-1
d_call: NA
v_call: TRBV28
cdr3_nt: TGTGCCAGCAGTTTTGGAGGGCCTGAAGCTTTCTTT
cdr3_aa: CASSFGGPEAFF

clone_size: NA
j_call: TRBJ1-2
d_call: NA
v_call: TRBV5-5
cdr3_nt: TGTGCCAGCAGCTCCATCCCGGGGGCGATCTACCATGGCTACACCTTC
cdr3_aa: CASSSIPGAIYHGYTF

clone_size: NA
j_call: TRBJ1-2
d_call: NA
v_call: TRBV7-9
cdr3_nt: TGTGCCAGCAGCTTAGGCCAGGTTCGGGGCTACACCTTC
cdr3_aa: CASSLGQVRGYTF

clone_size: NA
j_call: TRBJ2-1
d_call: TRBD1
v_call: TRBV6-5
cdr3_nt: TGTGCCAGCAGTTACGAGGGGACAGGGAACAATGAGCAGTTCTTC
cdr3_aa: CASSYEGTGNNEQFF

clone_size: NA
j_call: TRBJ2-7
d_call: TRBD2
v_call: TRBV7-2
cdr3_nt: TGTGCCAGCAGCTTCTCTGCCGGGACTAGCGTTCCCTACGAGCAGTACTTC
cdr3_aa: CASSFSAGTSVPYEQYF

clone_size: NA
j_call: TRBJ2-3
d_call: NA
v_call: TRBV27
cdr3_nt: TGTGCCAGCAGTGGGGCGTCTCGGGGAGATACGCAGTATTTT
cdr3_aa: CASSGASRGDTQYF

clone_size: NA
j_call: TRBJ2-7
d_call: TRBD1
v_call: TRBV28
cdr3_nt: TGTGCCAGCAGTCCGACAGGGAACGGCGAGCAGTACTTC
cdr3_aa: CASSPTGNGEQYF

clone_size: NA
j_call: TRBJ2-4
d_call: TRBD2
v_call: TRBV29-1
cdr3_nt: TGCAGCGTTGAAGGCCTAGCGGGTCCAGCCAAAAACATTCAGTACTTC
cdr3_aa: CSVEGLAGPAKNIQYF

clone_size: NA
j_call: TRBJ2-1
d_call: TRBD2
v_call: TRBV6-5
cdr3_nt: TGTGCCAGCAGTTACACGTTGGGGGGGGGTGAGCAGTTCTTC
cdr3_aa: CASSYTLGGGEQFF

clone_size: NA
j_call: TRBJ2-6
d_call: TRBD1
v_call: TRBV6-5
cdr3_nt: TGTGCCAGCAGTTCCACGGACAGGGCTGGGGCCAACGTCCTGACTTTC
cdr3_aa: CASSSTDRAGANVLTF

clone_size: NA
j_call: TRBJ1-2
d_call: NA
v_call: TRBV4-1
cdr3_nt: TGCGCCAGCAGCCAAGTAGGGGACTATGGCTACACCTTC
cdr3_aa: CASSQVGDYGYTF

clone_size: few
j_call: TRBJ2-2
d_call: NA
v_call: TRBV7-6
cdr3_nt: TGTGCCAGCAGCCTAATCGCCCGGGAGCTGTTTTTT
cdr3_aa: CASSLIARELFF

clone_size: NA
j_call: TRBJ2-7
d_call: NA
v_call: TRBV27
cdr3_nt: TGTGCCAGCACCTCCGAGGCTTACGAGCAGTACTTC
cdr3_aa: CASTSEAYEQYF

clone_size: NA
j_call: TRBJ2-5
d_call: NA
v_call: TRBV12-5
cdr3_nt: TGTGCTAGTGGTTTGGGAGGTGGGGGGCGAGAGACCCAGTACTTC
cdr3_aa: CASGLGGGGRETQYF

clone_size: NA
j_call: TRBJ1-2
d_call: NA
v_call: TRBV7-8
cdr3_nt: TGTGCCAGCAGCTTTAGTGTCGGGGCCAACTATGGCTACACCTTC
cdr3_aa: CASSFSVGANYGYTF

clone_size: NA
j_call: TRBJ1-1
d_call: NA
v_call: TRBV19
cdr3_nt: TGTGCCAGTTCTTATAAAAGACAGAAGAACACTGAAGCTTTCTTT
cdr3_aa: CASSYKRQKNTEAFF

clone_size: NA
j_call: TRBJ2-2
d_call: TRBD2
v_call: TRBV6-5
cdr3_nt: TGTGCCAGCAGAGATATAGCGGGAGTCGTCGGGGAGCTGTTTTTT
cdr3_aa: CASRDIAGVVGELFF

clone_size: NA
j_call: TRBJ2-1
d_call: TRBD2
v_call: TRBV11-2
cdr3_nt: TGTGCCAGCAGCTTAGAACCCCCCCAGCGGGAGGGTACTCATGAGCAGTTCTTC
cdr3_aa: CASSLEPPQREGTHEQFF

clone_size: NA
j_call: TRBJ2-3
d_call: NA
v_call: TRBV19
cdr3_nt: TGTGCCAGTAGTTTTAGCACAGATACGCAGTATTTT
cdr3_aa: CASSFSTDTQYF

clone_size: NA
j_call: TRBJ2-1
d_call: NA
v_call: TRBV10-3
cdr3_nt: TGTGCCATAGGGGCAGGGAACTACAATGAGCAGTTCTTC
cdr3_aa: CAIGAGNYNEQFF

clone_size: NA
j_call: TRBJ1-4
d_call: TRBD1
v_call: TRBV7-9
cdr3_nt: TGTGCCAGCAGCCCGACAGGGGGTGAAAAACTGTTTTTT
cdr3_aa: CASSPTGGEKLFF

clone_size: NA
j_call: TRBJ2-7
d_call: NA
v_call: TRBV6-5
cdr3_nt: TGTGCCAGCAGTTACAAGGGTAGCTGGGAGCAGTACTTC
cdr3_aa: CASSYKGSWEQYF

clone_size: NA
j_call: TRBJ2-7
d_call: TRBD1
v_call: TRBV13
cdr3_nt: TGTGCCAGCAGCCTCGACAGGGTAGGAAACGAGCAGTACTTC
cdr3_aa: CASSLDRVGNEQYF

clone_size: NA
j_call: TRBJ2-7
d_call: NA
v_call: TRBV9
cdr3_nt: TGTGCCAGCAGCGTAGACGGGACGGTACTCTACGAGCAGTACTTC
cdr3_aa: CASSVDGTVLYEQYF

clone_size: NA
j_call: TRBJ2-1
d_call: TRBD1
v_call: TRBV4-3
cdr3_nt: TGCGCCAGCAGCCCCCGACCGGGACAGGGGGCATGGGAGCAGTTCTTC
cdr3_aa: CASSPRPGQGAWEQFF

clone_size: few
j_call: TRBJ1-1
d_call: NA
v_call: TRBV19
cdr3_nt: TGTGCCAGTAGTTCGTGGGACGGATGGAACACTGAAGCTTTCTTT
cdr3_aa: CASSSWDGWNTEAFF

clone_size: NA
j_call: TRBJ2-1
d_call: NA
v_call: TRBV5-1
cdr3_nt: TGCGCCAGCATGAGGACTCTCTCCTACAATGAGCAGTTCTTC
cdr3_aa: CASMRTLSYNEQFF

clone_size: NA
j_call: TRBJ2-7
d_call: NA
v_call: TRBV7-8
cdr3_nt: TGTGCCAGCAGCGCGGACGGAAAGACCTACGAGCAGTACTTC
cdr3_aa: CASSADGKTYEQYF

clone_size: NA
j_call: TRBJ2-5
d_call: NA
v_call: TRBV27
cdr3_nt: TGTGCCAGCAGTCCCACGTGGCCCCAAGAGACCCAGTACTTC
cdr3_aa: CASSPTWPQETQYF

clone_size: NA
j_call: TRBJ1-4
d_call: TRBD1
v_call: TRBV27
cdr3_nt: TGTGCCAGCAGGGCCGGGACAGGGTGGGAGGATGAAAAACTGTTTTTT
cdr3_aa: CASRAGTGWEDEKLFF

clone_size: NA
j_call: TRBJ1-1
d_call: NA
v_call: TRBV28
cdr3_nt: TGTGCCAGCAGGATCCGGGCAACACGGTCTGAAGCTTTCTTT
cdr3_aa: CASRIRATRSEAFF

clone_size: NA
j_call: TRBJ2-5
d_call: TRBD2
v_call: TRBV2
cdr3_nt: TGTGCCAGCAGTGAATTTACGGGGGGGCGGGAGACCCAGTACTTC
cdr3_aa: CASSEFTGGRETQYF

clone_size: NA
j_call: TRBJ2-2
d_call: NA
v_call: TRBV10-1
cdr3_nt: TGCGCCAGCAGGTCCCAGACGAACACCGGGGAGCTGTTTTTT
cdr3_aa: CASRSQTNTGELFF

clone_size: NA
j_call: TRBJ2-1
d_call: NA
v_call: TRBV2
cdr3_nt: TGTGCCAGCAGTGGTTCCCCCGACAATGAGCAGTTCTTC
cdr3_aa: CASSGSPDNEQFF

clone_size: NA
j_call: TRBJ2-2
d_call: NA
v_call: TRBV19
cdr3_nt: TGTGCCAGTACAGACAGAGAGAACACCGGGGAGCTGTTTTTT
cdr3_aa: CASTDRENTGELFF

clone_size: NA
j_call: TRBJ2-1
d_call: NA
v_call: TRBV6-6
cdr3_nt: TGTGCCAGCAGTTACTCGTCCAGGGGCAATGAGCAGTTCTTC
cdr3_aa: CASSYSSRGNEQFF

clone_size: NA
j_call: TRBJ1-1
d_call: NA
v_call: TRBV7-8
cdr3_nt: TGTGCCAGCAGCTCCGGGACTAAAGCTTTCTTT
cdr3_aa: CASSSGTKAFF

clone_size: once
j_call: TRBJ2-7
d_call: NA
v_call: TRBV13
cdr3_nt: TGTGCCAGCAGCCCGGGGCCGAGCTACGAGCAGTACTTC
cdr3_aa: CASSPGPSYEQYF

clone_size: NA
j_call: TRBJ1-2
d_call: NA
v_call: TRBV27
cdr3_nt: TGTGCCAGCAGTTTGGAAGGGGCGTATGGCTACACCTTC
cdr3_aa: CASSLEGAYGYTF

clone_size: NA
j_call: TRBJ2-1
d_call: TRBD2
v_call: TRBV7-2
cdr3_nt: TGTGCCAGCAGCCGACTAGCGGGACCTGAGGGGCAGTTCTTC
cdr3_aa: CASSRLAGPEGQFF

clone_size: NA
j_call: TRBJ2-1
d_call: TRBD2
v_call: TRBV7-2
cdr3_nt: TGTGCCAGCAGCTACCCCCTCGGGCTAGCGGTCTACAATGAGCAGTTCTTC
cdr3_aa: CASSYPLGLAVYNEQFF